Following are 12 T cell receptor beta chains from one sample sequenced in a study of shared clonotypes between healthy human individuals. Positively selected for CCR7, the CD45RO-negative cells used as naive CD8 cells excluded terminally differentiated effector memory CD45RA+ cells. Repertoires were generated with immunoSEQ multiplex PCR, while TCRdb's copy carries only in-frame clones and drops some. The repertoire consists of some 800,000 clones, with 80% to 95% occurring once and the leading ten covering 24%. The sequenced material came from naive CD8+ T cells sorted from blood. These TCRs come from a man aged 30-40 years in good health.

The chain joins TRBV29-1 to TRBJ2-1, with D maybe TRBD2 (5 bases). Germline loops: CDR1 SQVTM, CDR2 ANQGSEA. V lost 6 bases and J lost 2, with 11 bases in between. The CDR3 extends over 13 amino acids. This chain's CDR3 is CSVDFAPYNEQFF. The CDR3 region has the DNA TGCAGCGTGGACTTCGCTCCCTACAATGAGCAGTTCTTC.

This clone was seen a few times. The chain is built from TRBV28 and TRBJ2-3, with D unresolved. CDR3 length: 12 residues. The germline gives CDR1 MDHEN, CDR2 SYDVKM. V dropped 6 bases and J dropped 2 bases, with 6 bases sitting between them. This chain's CDR3 is CASSPYTDTQYF. CDR3 DNA sequence: TGTGCCAGCAGCCCTTACACAGATACGCAGTATTTT.

As for this clone: Other DNA sequences in the sample encode the same CDR3. V is TRBV7-9 and J is TRBJ2-1, with 7 bases that match TRBD2. Germline values: CDR1 SEHNR, CDR2 FQNEAQ (reference sequence). Germline trimming cut 1 base from V and 5 bases from J; bases unmatched to any gene: 2. The CDR3 is 14 residues long. The CDR3 nucleotides read TGTGCCAGCAGCTTAGGGGGGACTAACAATGAGCAGTTCTTC. Translated: CASSLGGTNNEQFF.

The sample holds one count of this clone. The chain links TRBV7-9 to TRBJ2-5; 9 nucleotides agree with TRBD1. V was clipped by 4 bases and J by 5 bases; unmatched bases: 5. The CDR3 is 14 amino acids. Germline CDR1 reads SEHNR; CDR2 reads FQNEAQ (reference sequence). CDR3 nucleotide sequence: TGTGCCAGCAGCTCTCACAGGGGGCAGGAGACCCAGTACTTC. Translated, it gives CASSSHRGQETQYF. The full variable domain, in which reference TRBV7-9 and TRBJ2-5 provide the parts outside the CDR3, is DTGVSQNPRHKITKRGQNVTFRCDPISEHNRLYWYRQTLGQGPEFLTYFQNEAQLEKSRLLSDRFSAERPKGSFSTLEIQRTEQGDSAMYLCASSSHRGQETQYFGPGTRLLVL.

Written as DNA, the CDR3 is TGTGCCAGCAGCGTAGTCGATCTAGCGGTCAATGAGCAGTTCTTC. Translating gives CASSVVDLAVNEQFF. This chain links TRBV9 with TRBJ2-1, with 7 positions matching TRBD2. Germline CDR1 and CDR2: SGDLS and YYNGEE. Trimming cost V 0 bases and J 6 bases; bases outside gene matches: 6. The CDR3 is 15 amino acids.

The rearrangement uses TRBV19 and TRBJ2-3; 7 nucleotides agree with TRBD2. The CDR3 runs to 14 residues. CDR1 is LNHDA, CDR2 SQIVND, per germline (reference sequence). V shed 7 bases and J 0 bases; nucleotides not matched to a gene: 4. CDR3 protein: CASTLSGSTDTQYF. CDR3 DNA: TGTGCCAGTACCCTTAGCGGGAGCACAGATACGCAGTATTTT.

The gene calls are TRBV7-9 and TRBJ2-1; D unclear. V dropped 5 bases and J dropped 0 bases, with 11 bases sitting between them. The germline V gene encodes CDR1 SEHNR and CDR2 FQNEAQ (reference sequence). The CDR3 has 15 amino acids. CDR3 protein: CASSTDPSSYNEQFF. The CDR3 region has the DNA TGTGCCAGCAGCACAGATCCGAGCTCCTACAATGAGCAGTTCTTC. Looking up the rest from reference TRBV7-9 and TRBJ2-1 gives the full variable domain: DTGVSQNPRHKITKRGQNVTFRCDPISEHNRLYWYRQTLGQGPEFLTYFQNEAQLEKSRLLSDRFSAERPKGSFSTLEIQRTEQGDSAMYLCASSTDPSSYNEQFFGPGTRLTVL.

The chain combines TRBV4-1 with TRBJ2-7, with D tentatively TRBD1 (5 bases). The CDR3 sequence is 15 residues long. Trimming removed 1 base at V and 2 bases at J, with 12 bases between. Germline CDR1 MGHRA, CDR2 YSYEKL. The CDR3 DNA sequence: TGCGCCAGCAGCCAAGGACCCTTGGGGCCCTACGAGCAGTACTTC. Translated, it gives CASSQGPLGPYEQYF.

The rearrangement joins TRBV29-1 to TRBJ1-2; 9 bases agree with TRBD1. The CDR3 spans 15 residues. V gave up 7 bases and J gave up 1 base; unmatched junction bases: 10. The germline V gene has CDR1 SQVTM and CDR2 ANQGSEA. CDR3 in DNA: TGCAGCGGACTTACAGGGGGCTCCGGTAACTATGGCTACACCTTC. As protein: CSGLTGGSGNYGYTF.

The V gene is TRBV27, the J gene TRBJ2-1; 8 positions match TRBD1. CDR1 is MNHEY, CDR2 SMNVEV, per germline (reference sequence). J lost 6 bases, V lost 2 bases, and 0 bases had no gene match. The CDR3 has 13 amino acids. CDR3 DNA: TGTGCCAGCAGTTTAACAGGGGGCAATGAGCAGTTCTTC. Translating gives CASSLTGGNEQFF.

The chain has TRBV19 and TRBJ2-7, with D hard to call. The CDR3 spans 11 residues. V was trimmed by 10 bases and J by 0 bases, leaving 7 bases between them. CDR1 is LNHDA, CDR2 SQIVND, per germline (reference sequence). In nucleotides, the CDR3 is TGTGCCACCGAATTCTCCTACGAGCAGTACTTC. This gives the protein CATEFSYEQYF.

CDR3 nucleotide sequence: TGTGCCAGCAAGGACAGGCCCGCGAACACCGGGGAGCTGTTTTTT. Protein: CASKDRPANTGELFF. The genes are TRBV28 and TRBJ2-2, with 7 bases aligning to TRBD1. CDR3 length equals 15 residues. Per the germline V gene, CDR1 is MDHEN and CDR2 is SYDVKM. The V and J ends lost 7 bases and 0 bases, in that order; junction bases with no gene match: 5.